The rows below give T cell receptor beta chains drawn from one sample of a study of vaccination and CD4 T cells after COVID-19. No antigen has been identified for these receptors. TCRdb used MiXCR to reprocess the PCR reads, holding one entry per CDR3 protein. In the table there are about 11,000 distinct CDR3 sequences, approximately 50% of which are singletons. Sequencing used CD4+ T cells from blood, cultured in vitro. The receptors originated from a human donor who had recovered from COVID-19. Both conserved end residues are part of each CDR3. Fields, in order: V gene, clone size, D gene, J gene, CDR3 length, CDR3 DNA, CDR3 protein. The D gene is left open where the match is weak. Size is omitted from some rows. Given values are once, few, many or a class for expanded clones.

TRBV4-3	once	TRBD1	TRBJ1-6	16	TGCGCCAGCAGCCAAGAACTTCCGGGACAGAACACACCCCTCCACTTT	CASSQELPGQNTPLHF
TRBV27	-	-	TRBJ1-5	15	TGTGCCAGCAGTTCCAACAGGATTAGCAATCAGCCCCAGCATTTT	CASSSNRISNQPQHF
TRBV13	once	-	TRBJ1-3	12	TGTGCCAGCTCCCCTAGAAGAAACACCATATATTTT	CASSPRRNTIYF
TRBV6-4	few	-	TRBJ1-6	12	TGTGCCAGCAGATCCTCCGGTTTACCCCTCCACTTT	CASRSSGLPLHF
TRBV20-1	once	TRBD1	TRBJ1-5	15	TGCAGTGCTAGATTAAGACAGGGCTACAATCAGCCCCAGCATTTT	CSARLRQGYNQPQHF
TRBV20-1	-	-	TRBJ1-3	14	TGCAGTGCCGCTCCAAGGAGCTCTGGAAACACCATATATTTT	CSAAPRSSGNTIYF
TRBV29-1	-	-	TRBJ2-7	12	TGCAGCGTTGAAGAGGCCGCCTACGAGCAGTACTTC	CSVEEAAYEQYF
TRBV24-1	few	TRBD1	TRBJ2-3	15	TGTGCCACCAGCAACCGGGACAGGGTCCCCGATACGCAGTATTTT	CATSNRDRVPDTQYF
TRBV2	-	-	TRBJ1-2	16	TGTGCCAGCAGTGAAGCGAAAAGGACAGCCAACTATGGCTACACCTTC	CASSEAKRTANYGYTF
TRBV19	-	-	TRBJ1-6	13	TGTGCCAGTAGAAGGGAAGGTTTTTCACCCCTCCACTTT	CASRREGFSPLHF
TRBV6-5	few	-	TRBJ2-3	13	TGTGCCAGCAGTTGGAGCGGCACAGATACGCAGTATTTT	CASSWSGTDTQYF
TRBV15	-	TRBD1	TRBJ1-4	14	TGTGCCACCAGCAGAGTAGGGGGCATTGAAAAACTGTTTTTT	CATSRVGGIEKLFF
TRBV18	-	TRBD1	TRBJ1-1	16	TGTGCCAGCTCATTCCACGGGGGACAGGAGAACACTGAAGCTTTCTTT	CASSFHGGQENTEAFF
TRBV7-2	-	-	TRBJ2-2	14	TGTGCCAGCAGCCCCGATAGCCGCACCGGGGAGCTGTTTTTT	CASSPDSRTGELFF
TRBV25-1	-	-	TRBJ1-6	13	TGTGCCAGCAGCGGGGGCCTTGGTTCACCCCTCCACTTT	CASSGGLGSPLHF
TRBV2	-	-	TRBJ2-7	11	TGTGCCAGCAGTCCCTACTACGAGCAGTACTTC	CASSPYYEQYF
TRBV12-3/TRBV12-4	-	-	TRBJ2-5	15	TGTGCCAGCAGTTTAGGGAGAAAACCCGAAGAGACCCAGTACTTC	CASSLGRKPEETQYF
TRBV6-1	-	-	TRBJ1-5	15	TGTGCCAGCAGTGACACCACAGGGCCCAATCAGCCCCAGCATTTT	CASSDTTGPNQPQHF
TRBV7-2	-	-	TRBJ1-1	17	TGTGCCAGCAGCTCATCCCCTTTCGTACTTATGAACACTGAAGCTTTCTTT	CASSSSPFVLMNTEAFF
TRBV6-1	-	-	TRBJ2-5	12	TGTGCCAGCAGTGAAGTGTGGAAGACCCAGTACTTC	CASSEVWKTQYF
TRBV20-1	few	-	TRBJ2-2	15	TGCAGTGCTAGAAATCCCATGGAACCCACCGGGGAGCTGTTTTTT	CSARNPMEPTGELFF
TRBV3-1	-	TRBD1	TRBJ1-5	15	TGTGCCAGCAGCTCGGGACAGGGGACCCGTCAGCCCCAGCATTTT	CASSSGQGTRQPQHF
TRBV6-5	-	-	TRBJ2-6	16	TGTGCCAGCAGTTATCGTCCACACCCGGGGGCCAACGTCCTGACTTTC	CASSYRPHPGANVLTF
TRBV6-5	few	-	TRBJ1-1	14	TGTGCCAGCAGTTACTCGACAATTAACCCTGAAGCTTTCTTT	CASSYSTINPEAFF
TRBV28	once	TRBD1	TRBJ2-2	15	TGTGCCAGCAGTCAACGGGACAGCTTCACCGGGGAGCTGTTTTTT	CASSQRDSFTGELFF
TRBV6-5	-	-	TRBJ2-2	16	TGTGCCAGCAGTTACGCCCGTAGGACGAACACCGGGGAGCTGTTTTTT	CASSYARRTNTGELFF
TRBV20-1	few	-	TRBJ2-5	13	TGCAGTGCCGAAGGGATAGGGCAAGAGACCCAGTACTTC	CSAEGIGQETQYF
TRBV11-3	once	-	TRBJ1-1	13	TGTGCCAGCAGCTTAGGGGCCGTGGGTGAAGCTTTCTTT	CASSLGAVGEAFF
TRBV19	few	-	TRBJ1-1	15	TGTGCCAGTAGCCCCCCGAGAGCCCCGAACACTGAAGCTTTCTTT	CASSPPRAPNTEAFF
TRBV19	-	-	TRBJ2-5	13	TGTGCCAGTAGAACTTCAGGGCAAGAGACCCAGTACTTC	CASRTSGQETQYF
TRBV6-1	-	TRBD1	TRBJ2-7	14	TGTGCCAGCAGTATACCCGGGACAGCTTACGAGCAGTACTTC	CASSIPGTAYEQYF
TRBV24-1	medium-sized	-	TRBJ2-2	14	TGTGCCACCAGAGGGGAGGCGAACACCGGGGAGCTGTTTTTT	CATRGEANTGELFF